The present T cell receptor beta chain was sequenced within a study of cytomegalovirus exposure and HLA in healthy donors. Study-level background: Out of about 179 million T cells, an earlier analysis found 117 million unique TCR beta sequences in total.

PCR used 60 Vbeta primers and 13 Jbeta primers. Assay used: immunoSEQ multiplex PCR; TCRdb lists only in-frame clones, some missing. This sample's table has 100,000 to 150,000 clones. V lost 4 bases to trimming and J lost 0 bases, with 15 bases between them. Germline V gene lookup returns CDR1 SGHKS and CDR2 YYEKEE (reference sequence). The CDR3 sequence is 16 residues long. Turning to this clone: Its antigen is as yet unknown.

Study-wide points: Reportedly, diagnosis of cytomegalovirus status by the classifier showed high specificity and sensitivity.

The material sequenced was PBMCs. This receptor was identified in a woman in her thirties or forties in good health and CMV-seropositive. The chain recombines TRBV5-5 with TRBJ2-3, with D possibly matching TRBD1 (6 bases). Here the CDR3 reads CASSPRQELSTDTQYF. The CDR3 DNA sequence: TGTGCCAGCAGCCCCAGACAGGAACTTAGCACAGATACGCAGTATTTT.